Below, one T cell receptor (beta chain) is given with its context. Its specificity is not known. Specified treatment: around 19 received Ad26.COV2.S at low or high dose, single or two shots; 5 received placebo; per-sample allocation not given. Day 63 following the first vaccine or placebo injection was when the samples were taken. This vaccine is an Ad26 vector that expresses the Wuhan-strain SARS-CoV-2 spike. The data derive from a study of Ad26.COV2.S vaccination and SARS-CoV-2 variants. Assay used: immunoSEQ multiplex PCR; TCRdb lists only in-frame clones, some missing. The table includes about 350,000 clones, 65% to 90% detected once. Broader study findings: Quantification of TCR breadth and depth may have yielded underestimates of total T cell responses. Responses of spike-specific T cells (both CD8+ and CD4+) reportedly showed substantial breadth after vaccination.

Deletions cut 6 bases from V and 4 bases from J, with 18 bases between. CDR3 size: 15 residues. Germline V lookup: CDR1 MDHEN, CDR2 SYDVKM. The chain combines TRBV28 with TRBJ1-1; TRBD1 is a possible D gene (5 bases). This sample comprised peripheral blood, obtained in a trial of Ad26.COV2.S vaccine versus placebo. This TCR derives from a person between 18 and 65 years old who received the Ad26.COV2.S COVID-19 vaccine or a placebo. CDR3 amino acids: CASRRQQVKATEAFF. Written as DNA, the CDR3 is TGTGCCAGCAGACGACAACAGGTGAAAGCCACTGAAGCTTTCTTT.